This T cell receptor beta chain comes out of a study of T cells and copy number aberrations in small-cell lung cancer. Sequencing used immunoSEQ multiplex PCR; TCRdb keeps in-frame clones, though not all of them. The profile shows some 10,000 clones, 60% to 80% of them singletons. Donors had limited-stage small-cell lung cancer, resected between the late 2000s and the early 2020s. Adjacent normal lung was taken at least 2 cm from tumor. Broader study findings: Versus adjacent lung, tumor T-cell richness and clonality were lower; density nonsignificantly.

This CDR3 comprises 16 residues. The V and J ends lost 7 bases and 1 base respectively, with 17 bases between them. Germline assignment: CDR1 MNHNY and CDR2 SVGAGI (reference sequence). Points on this clone: Its antigen is not known.

The chain recombines TRBV6-6 with TRBJ1-5; D is perhaps TRBD1 (6 bases). The source material was normal tissue next to the tumor. The sequence came from a man aged 55 to 70 with small cell lung cancer. CDR3 sequence (DNA): TGTGCCAGCACTGGGGGCGGGGTCACGAGCAATCAGCCCCAGCATTTT. Translating it yields CASTGGGVTSNQPQHF.